A single T cell receptor (beta chain) is shown here with its context. In germline, CDR1 is SQVTM, CDR2 ANQGSEA. CDR3 length equals 13 residues. The V gene lost 4 bases and the J gene lost 7 bases, with 16 bases spanning the gap. This record belongs to a study of blood T cell repertoires in COVID-19. The assay was immunoSEQ multiplex PCR, and TCRdb's table has in-frame clones only and misses some. The sample lists under 250,000 clones; roughly 86% were seen once. The sequence came from a woman in her thirties with acute COVID-19. This chain connects TRBV29-1 to TRBJ1-1; possibly TRBD1 for D (6 bases). The sequencing input was PBMCs or T cells enriched from blood (not recorded which). CDR3 loop: CSVGRRGGFEAFF. DNA of the CDR3: TGCAGCGTTGGCCGAAGAGGGGGTTTTGAAGCTTTCTTT.